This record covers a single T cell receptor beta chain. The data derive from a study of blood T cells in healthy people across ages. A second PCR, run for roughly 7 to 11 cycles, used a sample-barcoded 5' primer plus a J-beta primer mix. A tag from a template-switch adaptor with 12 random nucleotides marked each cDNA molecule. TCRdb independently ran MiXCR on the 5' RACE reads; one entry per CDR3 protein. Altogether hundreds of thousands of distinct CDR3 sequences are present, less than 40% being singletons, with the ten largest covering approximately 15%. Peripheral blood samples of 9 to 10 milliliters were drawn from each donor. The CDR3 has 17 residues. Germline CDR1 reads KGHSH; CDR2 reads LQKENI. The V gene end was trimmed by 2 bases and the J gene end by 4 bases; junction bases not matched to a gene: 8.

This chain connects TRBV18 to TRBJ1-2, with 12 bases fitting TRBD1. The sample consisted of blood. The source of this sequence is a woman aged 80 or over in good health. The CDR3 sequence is CASSPRDRGPPSYGYTF. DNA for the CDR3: TGTGCCAGCTCACCAAGGGACAGGGGGCCTCCAAGCTATGGCTACACCTTC.